This T cell receptor (beta chain) stems from a study of blood T cell repertoires in COVID-19. The overall study: The analysed material was cDNA or gDNA that came from T cells, B-cell-depleted T cells, or PBMCs.

In the original processing: Amplified reference gene primers provided the basis for estimating nucleated cell counts. Only in-frame clones appear in the TCRdb table, and some are missing; sequencing was by immunoSEQ multiplex PCR. The D gene and trimming were derived from the DNA, and the V and J assignments and clone size from that table. The table has around 300,000 clones, approximately 91% seen once. V was clipped by 0 bases and J by 2 bases; unmatched bases: 2. The CDR3 is 16 residues long. Germline lookup yields CDR1 MNHEY and CDR2 SVGEGT. V is TRBV6-2 or TRBV6-3 and J is TRBJ2-7; 12 nucleotides line up with TRBD2. This receptor was taken from a woman in her thirties who had recovered from COVID-19. The sample comprised PBMCs or T cells enriched from blood (not recorded which). CDR3: CASSYSRLAGAYEQYF. In DNA form, the CDR3 reads TGTGCCAGCAGTTACTCGCGACTAGCGGGGGCCTACGAGCAGTACTTC.